This TCR beta chain comes out of a study of CD8 T cells in Susac syndrome (dated by TCRdb to the late 2010s). Notes on the research overall: The study used repertoire sequencing to test whether antigen drove CD8+ T cell activation and differentiation in Susac syndrome. CD8+ T cell repertoire clonality was compared between more than ten healthy donors, roughly 14 Susac syndrome patients and around 16 multiple sclerosis patients.

RNA was extracted using the RNeasy kit, and about 0.5 to 1 microgram was reverse transcribed with random hexamers. The immunoSEQ multiplex PCR assay, covering 54 Vbeta and 13 Jbeta segments, was used to amplify TCR beta CDR3 regions. To correct PCR amplification bias, a synthetic template baseline was used for both primer optimization and computational correction. In the source study's methods: Only productive sequences were kept, with reads annotated to V, D and J genes according to IMGT and analyzed in immunoSEQ Analyzer. Clonality was computed as one minus Shannon entropy normalized by log2 of the number of productive unique sequences. For each patient and control, public and private clones were evaluated within the 100 most prevalent clones. Clones were defined as Susac-specific if absent from the healthy and MS cohorts, from around 1,000 published viral clones and from other ImmuneACCESS disease sequences. Through fastp at Q25 and MiXCR, TCRdb rebuilt clones from the public reads, retaining in-frame beta chains. Rows with a matching CDR3 protein are joined into one entry that keeps the most common DNA and genes. The V and J calls were determined by TCRdb, not by the authors. Recorded for this sample are fewer than 350,000 distinct CDR3 sequences; roughly 85% of them occurred a single time. Roughly 0.22% of the sample rests with the top ten.

The CDR3 covers 17 residues, taking in both the cysteine and the phenylalanine. Left in the record is the CDR3 DNA by itself, 51 bases read in frame from the first base. V loses 0 bases, J loses 3 bases, and the germline ends lie 15 bases apart. General conclusions and limits of the study: The TCR sequencing and HLA analysis was acknowledged to have included a relatively small number of individuals.

Peripheral blood CD8+ and CD4+ T cells from healthy donors, Susac syndrome patients and multiple sclerosis patients were profiled using high-throughput TCR beta sequencing. The multiple sclerosis controls were treatment-naive patients whose relapsing-remitting disease, either stable or active, fulfilled the revised McDonald criteria. CD8+ TEMRA cells were enriched by FACS, while bulk CD8+ and CD4+ T cells were purified by magnetic negative isolation. Blood was drawn into EDTA tubes, processed within 24 hours, and PBMCs were isolated by density gradient centrifugation. PBMCs intended for TCR sequencing were cryopreserved in liquid nitrogen and were subsequently thawed in a 37 degrees C water bath. The sorted or isolated CD4+, CD8+ and CD8+ TEMRA cells had a purity of 90% or higher. Turning to this clonotype: The target of this receptor is not known. Per-nucleotide qualities are absent, and no much larger clonotype sits a single base away.

Specimen: CD8+ T cells from PBMCs. The V and J segments used are TRBV23-1 and TRBJ1-5; the best D guess is TRBD1, with 6 bases matching. TRBV23-1 is annotated as an ORF whose role is uncertain. This TCR was recovered from a human donor with multiple sclerosis. The CDR3 corresponds to CASSQSVAGQINQPQHF. The nucleotide sequence reads as follows: TGCGCCAGCAGTCAATCCGTAGCCGGACAGATCAATCAGCCCCAGCATTTT.